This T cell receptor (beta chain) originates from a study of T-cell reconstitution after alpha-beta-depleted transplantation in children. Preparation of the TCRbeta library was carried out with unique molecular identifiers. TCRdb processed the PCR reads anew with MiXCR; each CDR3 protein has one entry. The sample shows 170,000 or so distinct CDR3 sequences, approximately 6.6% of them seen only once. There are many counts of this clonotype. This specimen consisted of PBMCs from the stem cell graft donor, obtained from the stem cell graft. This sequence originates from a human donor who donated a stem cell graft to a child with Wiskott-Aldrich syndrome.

This CDR3 is CASSLSRGRADTQYF. CDR3 DNA: TGTGCCAGCAGCTTATCGAGGGGGCGAGCAGATACGCAGTATTTT. This chain uses TRBV7-2 with TRBJ2-3, with TRBD1 matching over 7 bases. The trim removed 2 bases at V and 4 bases at J, leaving 6 bases unmatched. Germline V gene data show CDR1 as SGHTA and CDR2 as FQGNSA. The CDR3 totals 15 residues. Supplemented by reference TRBV7-2 and TRBJ2-3, the full variable domain reads GAGVSQSPSNKVTEKGKDVELRCDPISGHTALYWYRQSLGQGLEFLIYFQGNSAPDKSGLPSDRFSAERTGGSVSTLTIQRTQQEDSAVYLCASSLSRGRADTQYFGPGTRLTVL.